The sequence of this T cell receptor beta chain was determined in a study of blood T cell repertoires in COVID-19. Whole-study context: PBMCs, B-cell-depleted T cells, or T cells were the source of the cDNA or gDNA that made up the material.

This CDR3 is 13 amino acids long. Deletions cut 3 bases from V and 4 bases from J, with 10 bases between. In germline, CDR1 is SGDLS, CDR2 YYNGEE. Clones were sequenced by immunoSEQ multiplex PCR, and TCRdb holds only the in-frame ones, with some missing. Of under 200,000 clones detected, around 80% appear once; the ten largest clones hold about 15%. Sequencing was performed on peripheral blood. This sequence joins TRBV9 and TRBJ2-5; perhaps TRBD2 as D (6 bases). This clonotype was sampled from a man aged 25 to 45 with active or convalescent COVID-19. Here the CDR3 DNA reads TGTGCCAGCAGCGCTAGCGTTGGAGAGACCCAGTACTTC. Protein: CASSASVGETQYF.